One sample yielded the 31 T cell receptor beta chains listed below, sequenced in a study of T cells in pancreatic ductal adenocarcinoma. No neoadjuvant therapy was given to the selected pancreatic ductal adenocarcinoma patients before their surgery. Produced via immunoSEQ multiplex PCR; TCRdb's table is partial and in-frame only. The top ten clones hold around 25% of a sample with 10,000 or so clones, roughly 67% of them seen once. Sequencing was performed on pancreatic tumor tissue. These receptors were taken from a human donor with pancreatic ductal adenocarcinoma.

The V and J genes are TRBV6-1 and TRBJ1-2; D remains ambiguous. Per the germline V gene, CDR1 is MNHNS and CDR2 is SASEGT. Trimming shortened V by 6 bases and J by 4 bases, and 12 bases separated the two germline ends. This CDR3 contains 13 residues. The CDR3: CASSLALVYGYTF. The DNA for the CDR3 is TGTGCCAGCAGCCTCGCTTTAGTCTATGGCTACACCTTC.

The count of this clone is one. The rearrangement joins TRBV4-1 to TRBJ2-2, with D possibly being TRBD2 (5 bases). V lost 2 bases, J lost 7 bases, and 8 bases lay in between. CDR1 is MGHRA and CDR2 is YSYEKL in the germline V gene. The CDR3 is 13 amino acids. The CDR3 is CASSQQRGGELFF. In DNA, the CDR3 is TGCGCCAGCAGCCAACAACGGGGCGGGGAGCTGTTTTTT.

This chain links TRBV5-1 with TRBJ2-7; D is unclear. CDR3 length: 14 residues. V lost 0 bases and J lost 0, with 7 bases in between. The germline CDR1 and CDR2 sequences are SGHRS and YFSETQ. In nucleotides, the CDR3 is TGCGCCAGCAGCTTGGATTCCAGCTCCTACGAGCAGTACTTC. Amino acids: CASSLDSSSYEQYF.

The chain recombines TRBV4-2 with TRBJ2-1, with 8 bases fitting TRBD2. Germline V gene sequence: CDR1 LGHNA, CDR2 YNFKEQ. This CDR3 spans 16 amino acids. V lost 0 bases, J lost 2 bases, and 3 bases stayed unmatched. In nucleotides, the CDR3 is TGTGCCAGCAGCCAAGATGGCGGGAGGACCTACAATGAGCAGTTCTTC. Translation: CASSQDGGRTYNEQFF.

The rearrangement uses TRBV6-5 and TRBJ2-7; no firm D call. This CDR3 is 13 amino acids long. V lost 5 bases and J 0 bases, leaving 8 bases between the germline ends. The V gene's germline CDR1 is MNHEY and CDR2 SVGAGI. The CDR3 nucleotides are TGTGCCAGCAGTACCCAGATCTCCTACGAGCAGTACTTC. Translating gives CASSTQISYEQYF.

The chain recombines TRBV27 with TRBJ1-2, with TRBD1 matching over 12 bases. The CDR3 sequence is 12 residues long. Germline CDR1 MNHEY, CDR2 SMNVEV (reference sequence). After removal of 6 bases from V and 10 bases from J, the junction contained 3 bases not matched to a gene. In DNA, the CDR3 is TGTGCCAGCAGGCCGGGACAGGGGGCCTACACCTTC. This encodes CASRPGQGAYTF.

This clone rates as large. The J gene is TRBJ1-5, the V gene TRBV2; 7 bases match TRBD1. CDR1 and CDR2 from the germline V gene are SNHLY and FYNNEI. The junction had 5 bases not matched to a gene; V was cut back by 6 bases and J by 0 bases. The CDR3 is 15 residues long. CDR3 DNA: TGTGCCAGCAGAGGGACAGAAAGTAGCAATCAGCCCCAGCATTTT. Translating it yields CASRGTESSNQPQHF.

The J gene is TRBJ1-1, the V gene TRBV28; D is uncertain. Germline V lookup: CDR1 MDHEN, CDR2 SYDVKM. Between the trimmed V and J ends, which lost 5 bases and 3 bases, there was a span of 16 bases. CDR3 length: 15 residues. This chain's CDR3 is CASSIHEGWDTEAFF. The CDR3 DNA reads as TGTGCCAGCAGTATCCACGAAGGTTGGGACACTGAAGCTTTCTTT.

By share of the sample, this clone is medium-sized (0.01 to 0.1%). The chain uses TRBV19 and TRBJ1-5, with 11 bases aligning to TRBD1. CDR3 length: 15 amino acids. V shed 7 bases, J shed 4 bases, and the junction held 6 bases outside the gene matches. Per the germline V gene, CDR1 is LNHDA and CDR2 is SQIVND (reference sequence). The CDR3 DNA follows: TGTGCCAGTACCCGGACAGGGGGCGCGAATCAGCCCCAGCATTTT. Its translation: CASTRTGGANQPQHF.

This clone has a handful of counts. This chain connects TRBV10-3 to TRBJ2-1; tentative D call: TRBD1 (5 bases). Germline V CDR1 and CDR2: ENHRY, SYGVKD. Trimming took 2 bases from V and 10 from J, leaving 6 bases between them. This CDR3 region has 11 residues. For the CDR3, the DNA is TGTGCCATCAGTGAGCCAGGGGAGCAGTTCTTC. It encodes CAISEPGEQFF.

The genes are TRBV27 and TRBJ1-1, with unresolved D. This CDR3 has 13 amino acids. Germline V gene data show CDR1 as MNHEY and CDR2 as SMNVEV (reference sequence). Trimming cost V 3 bases and J 3 bases, with 8 bases left between them. Written as DNA, the CDR3 is TGTGCCAGCAGTTTTTGGAGAGACACTGAAGCTTTCTTT. As protein: CASSFWRDTEAFF.

The V and J genes are TRBV5-1 and TRBJ2-3; TRBD1 might be the D (6 bases). The CDR3 spans 15 residues. Germline loops: CDR1 SGHRS, CDR2 YFSETQ. V dropped 1 base and J dropped 0 bases, with 9 bases sitting between them. DNA of the CDR3: TGCGCCAGCAGCTTGCCAGGACAGAGCACAGATACGCAGTATTTT. Its translation: CASSLPGQSTDTQYF.

This rearrangement joins TRBV7-6 to TRBJ2-7; D might be TRBD1 (6 bases). This CDR3 has 13 residues. With 5 bases removed from V and 2 bases from J, the gap between germline ends came to 10 bases. Germline loops: CDR1 SGHVS, CDR2 FNYEAQ. CDR3: CASSRDNTYEQYF. The CDR3 nucleotides are TGTGCCAGCAGCCGGGACAACACCTACGAGCAGTACTTC. The full variable domain, completed using reference TRBV7-6 and TRBJ2-7, is GAGVSQSPRYKVTKRGQDVALRCDPISGHVSLYWYRQALGQGPEFLTYFNYEAQQDKSGLPNDRFSAERPEGSISTLTIQRTEQRDSAMYRCASSRDNTYEQYFGPGTRLTVT.

The chain joins TRBV7-9 to TRBJ1-5; D may be TRBD1 (6 bases). This CDR3 is built from 12 residues. The V end was cut by 3 bases, the J end by 15 bases, with 15 bases between. Germline CDR1 is SEHNR and CDR2 is FQNEAQ (reference sequence). The CDR3 coding sequence is TGTGCCAGCAGCTTCCCCGGGGGCCCAAGGCATTTT. Encoded protein: CASSFPGGPRHF.

The chain carries TRBV10-3 and TRBJ2-3, with D perhaps matching TRBD1 (6 bases). Trimming cost V 6 bases and J 4 bases, with 14 bases left between them. The germline gives CDR1 ENHRY, CDR2 SYGVKD. The length of the CDR3 is 14 residues. The CDR3 region has the DNA TGTGCCATCAGGTGGAGAGAGGGGGCAGATACGCAGTATTTT. The encoded protein is CAIRWREGADTQYF.

J is TRBJ2-2 and V is TRBV2; perhaps D is TRBD1 or TRBD2 (5 bases each). Between the trimmed V and J ends, which lost 6 bases and 7 bases, there was a span of 15 bases. The CDR3 loop spans 14 amino acids. The germline V gene has CDR1 SNHLY and CDR2 FYNNEI. The CDR3 sequence: CASRAGTSGGELFF. For the CDR3, the DNA is TGTGCCAGCAGGGCCGGGACCAGCGGCGGGGAGCTGTTTTTT.

The rearrangement joins TRBV4-1 to TRBJ2-2; TRBD2 is a possible D gene (5 bases). The CDR3 extends over 17 amino acids. Germline CDR1 reads MGHRA; CDR2 reads YSYEKL. V lost 0 bases and J 1 base, leaving 12 bases between the germline ends. CDR3 loop: CASSQDPALGNTGELFF. The DNA for the CDR3 is TGCGCCAGCAGCCAAGATCCGGCACTAGGGAACACCGGGGAGCTGTTTTTT.

The rearrangement joins TRBV11-2 to TRBJ2-5; D unclear. The CDR3 runs 13 residues. Deletions cut 1 base from V and 5 bases from J, with 8 bases between. Germline V gene data show CDR1 as SGHAT and CDR2 as FQNNGV. In DNA, the CDR3 is TGTGCCAGCAGCTTAGGTGCGGCGGAGACCCAGTACTTC. Encoded protein: CASSLGAAETQYF.

This clone is deemed large (0.1 to 1%). The chain employs TRBV7-9 and TRBJ2-2; the D gene is possibly TRBD2 (7 bases). Germline CDR1 reads SEHNR; CDR2 reads FQNEAQ (reference sequence). V was pared by 2 bases and J by 6 bases, with 19 bases between. The CDR3 is made up of 17 amino acids. CDR3 sequence (DNA): TGTGCCAGCAGCTTATTCATTCGCGGGGGCCCATCCGGGGAGCTGTTTTTT. Translation: CASSLFIRGGPSGELFF.

This clone was seen only once. The V gene is TRBV7-9, the J gene TRBJ2-3, with TRBD2 matching 8 bases. CDR1 is SEHNR and CDR2 is FQNEAQ in the germline V gene (reference sequence). CDR3 length: 16 residues. V dropped 5 bases and J dropped 0; count of bases not matched to a gene: 7. The CDR3, as DNA: TGTGCCAGCAGCATACAATTAGCGGGGAGCACAGATACGCAGTATTTT. It translates to CASSIQLAGSTDTQYF.

This clone was found once. V gene TRBV6-5 combines with J gene TRBJ1-2; D is unclear. The ends were cut back, 5 bases at V and 5 bases at J, with 12 bases in the middle. In germline, CDR1 is MNHEY, CDR2 SVGAGI. The CDR3 is made up of 13 amino acids. CDR3 region: CASSDEAEYGYTF. DNA for the CDR3: TGTGCCAGCAGTGACGAGGCAGAGTATGGCTACACCTTC.

As DNA, the CDR3 is TGTGCCAGCAGTACCCCAGGGATGGAAGGCTACACCTTC. Encoded protein: CASSTPGMEGYTF. The chain carries TRBV28 and TRBJ1-2; TRBD1 might be the D (5 bases). V gave up 5 bases and J gave up 8 bases, with 15 bases separating them. This CDR3 contains 13 residues. The germline V gene has CDR1 MDHEN and CDR2 SYDVKM.

The gene calls are TRBV4-1 and TRBJ1-3; tentatively, D is TRBD1 (5 bases). The V end lost 0 bases, the J end lost 0 bases, and 15 bases lay between the germline ends. The CDR3 has 18 residues. Germline V lookup: CDR1 MGHRA, CDR2 YSYEKL. CDR3 residues: CASSQDGSRRGSGNTIYF. The CDR3 DNA follows: TGCGCCAGCAGCCAAGACGGGTCCAGAAGGGGCTCTGGAAACACCATATATTTT.

The CDR3 nucleotides read TGTGCCAGCAGTTACCGGGCCGGATCGGGGGAGCAGTACTTC. Its translation is CASSYRAGSGEQYF. The chain carries TRBV6-6 and TRBJ2-7, with D maybe TRBD2 (5 bases). Germline CDR1 reads MNHNY; CDR2 reads SVGAGI (reference sequence). Between the trimmed V and J ends, which lost 2 bases and 7 bases, there was a span of 15 bases. The CDR3 spans 14 residues.

CDR3 sequence (DNA): TGCGCCAGCAGCCAAGAAAGACAGACTAGAGTACATGAGCAGTTCTTC. It is translated as CASSQERQTRVHEQFF. The chain combines TRBV4-1 with TRBJ2-1; the D gene is possibly TRBD2 (6 bases). The V end was cut by 0 bases, the J end by 8 bases, with 17 bases between. CDR3 length equals 16 residues. CDR1 is MGHRA and CDR2 is YSYEKL in the germline V gene.

This chain joins TRBV15 and TRBJ2-5, with 9 bases fitting TRBD1. Unmatched junction bases numbered 8, after V lost 1 base and J lost 2 bases. The germline V gene encodes CDR1 LNHNV and CDR2 YYDKDF (reference sequence). The CDR3 is made up of 17 amino acids. This chain's CDR3 is CATSRVGTGRRQETQYF. In DNA form, the CDR3 reads TGTGCCACCAGCAGAGTGGGGACAGGGAGACGTCAAGAGACCCAGTACTTC. Filled out from reference TRBV15 and TRBJ2-5, the complete variable domain reads DAMVIQNPRYQVTQFGKPVTLSCSQTLNHNVMYWYQQKSSQAPKLLFHYYDKDFNNEADTPDNFQSRRPNTSFCFLDIRSPGLGDTAMYLCATSRVGTGRRQETQYFGPGTRLLVL.

The table lists this clone with a few counts. The V call is TRBV7-5, the J call TRBJ2-7; TRBD2 is the table's D call, not checked against the DNA. TRBV7-5 counts as a pseudogene. The CDR3 extends over 16 amino acids. The CDR3 DNA reads TGTGCCAGAAACTCAAAAGCGGGAGAGAGTACCTACGAGCAGTACTTC. Protein sequence: CARNSKAGESTYEQYF.

The chain links TRBV5-4 to TRBJ2-5; TRBD1 agrees at 7 bases. V lost 4 bases and J lost 7; bases outside the gene matches: 10. The CDR3 sequence is 14 residues long. Germline CDR1 is SGHNT and CDR2 is YYREEE (reference sequence). CDR3: CASSPGTARSTQYF. In DNA form, the CDR3 reads TGTGCCAGCAGCCCGGGGACAGCCCGGTCGACCCAGTACTTC.

The V gene is TRBV5-4, the J gene TRBJ1-2, with TRBD1 identical over 8 bases. CDR3 length equals 15 residues. Germline values: CDR1 SGHNT, CDR2 YYREEE (reference sequence). The ends lost 2 bases at V and 0 bases at J; junction bases unmatched: 3. CDR3 region: CASSLNRGSNYGYTF. The DNA for the CDR3 is TGTGCCAGCAGCTTAAACAGGGGGTCTAACTATGGCTACACCTTC.

This rearrangement joins TRBV7-9 to TRBJ1-5; TRBD1 is a possible D gene (5 bases). The germline gives CDR1 SEHNR, CDR2 FQNEAQ (reference sequence). V was clipped by 0 bases and J by 7 bases, with 13 bases between them. The CDR3 is made up of 15 amino acids. The CDR3 nucleotides are TGTGCCAGCAGCTTAGCTTCAGGGACGGGGCAGCCCCAGCATTTT. Translation: CASSLASGTGQPQHF.

The gene calls are TRBV18 and TRBJ2-5, with D unclear. The CDR3 sequence is 13 residues long. The germline gives CDR1 KGHSH, CDR2 LQKENI. Between the trimmed V and J ends, which lost 3 bases and 5 bases, there was a span of 10 bases. DNA of the CDR3: TGTGCCAGCTCACCCGGTCCTGGGGAGACCCAGTACTTC. This sequence encodes CASSPGPGETQYF.